The entry that follows covers one T cell receptor beta chain sequence. Its specificity is unknown. One junction end does not reproduce the germline sequence, and a read error may be involved. This entry comes from a study of cytomegalovirus exposure and HLA in healthy donors. General study findings and limits: Specific recognition of CMV antigens was confirmed in vitro for three chains (all CMV-associated). Common viral pathogens (according to a later analysis) appeared linked to several of the most significant clusters.

With 60 Vbeta and 13 Jbeta primers, the PCR was carried out. Sequencing was performed with immunoSEQ multiplex PCR; in TCRdb, only in-frame clones are kept and a portion is missing. The profile shows about 160,000 clones, approximately 80% of them singletons. Germline CDR1 and CDR2: SEHNR and FQNEAQ (reference sequence). CDR3 length: 13 residues. The TCR originated in a man between 18 and 29 years old in good health and CMV-seropositive. The rearrangement links TRBV7-9 to TRBJ2-7; perhaps TRBD1 as D (5 bases). The sample taken for sequencing was PBMCs. The chain's CDR3 is CASSLLEWGEQYF. CDR3 DNA sequence: TGTGCCAGCAGCTTACTCGAGTGGGGCGAGCAGTATTTC.